These T cell receptor beta chains were read from a single sample in a study of CD8 T cells in ankylosing spondylitis. MiXCR was run by TCRdb on the 5' RACE reads, yielding one entry per CDR3 protein. The sample consists of 450,000 to 550,000 distinct CDR3 sequences, under 5.5% of them appearing once. Sequenced: blood, either unsorted or a sorted T cell fraction (not recorded which). The source is a male donor with ankylosing spondylitis. Each CDR3 is given with its conserved first and last residue. Each record gives: CDR3 DNA, CDR3 protein, clone size, D gene, V gene, J gene. D genes are given only for firm matches. Size is stated for part of the rows, as once, few or many counts, or as a class when the clone is expanded.

CDR3 DNA: TGTGCCAGCAGGTATGGGCGGACTTCCTCCTACGAGCAGTACTTC; CDR3 protein: CASRYGRTSSYEQYF; clone size: many; D gene: .; V gene: TRBV28; J gene: TRBJ2-7
CDR3 DNA: TGCAGTGCTAGAGGGGACAGTTCCTACGAGCAGTACTTC; CDR3 protein: CSARGDSSYEQYF; clone size: many; D gene: TRBD1; V gene: TRBV20-1; J gene: TRBJ2-7
CDR3 DNA: TGCGCCAGCAGCCAAGCAGTTTATAGCAATCAGCCCCAGCATTTT; CDR3 protein: CASSQAVYSNQPQHF; clone size: few; D gene: .; V gene: TRBV4-3; J gene: TRBJ1-5
CDR3 DNA: TGTGCCAGCAGCCAAGGATACGTGGGCACTGAAGCTTTCTTT; CDR3 protein: CASSQGYVGTEAFF; clone size: many; D gene: .; V gene: TRBV3-1; J gene: TRBJ1-1
CDR3 DNA: TGTGCCACCAGCAGGGCCCGTGCAGGGGCTAATGAAAAACTGTTTTTT; CDR3 protein: CATSRARAGANEKLFF; clone size: many; D gene: .; V gene: TRBV15; J gene: TRBJ1-4
CDR3 DNA: TGTGCCAGCAGCTTAGGGACAGCAAGCAATCAGCCCCAGCATTTT; CDR3 protein: CASSLGTASNQPQHF; clone size: many; D gene: .; V gene: TRBV7-6; J gene: TRBJ1-5
CDR3 DNA: TGTGCCATCAGTGAAACTGGCAATCAGCCCCAGCATTTT; CDR3 protein: CAISETGNQPQHF; clone size: many; D gene: .; V gene: TRBV10-3; J gene: TRBJ1-5
CDR3 DNA: .; CDR3 protein: CASSVLLRAKNIQYF; clone size: many; D gene: .; V gene: TRBV25-1; J gene: TRBJ2-4
CDR3 DNA: TGTGCCAGCAGTCCCCTTAGGAGCGCACACACAGATACGCAGTATTTT; CDR3 protein: CASSPLRSAHTDTQYF; clone size: many; D gene: .; V gene: TRBV27; J gene: TRBJ2-3
CDR3 DNA: TGCAGCGTTGCGGCGGCTGAAGCTTTCTTT; CDR3 protein: CSVAAAEAFF; clone size: few; D gene: .; V gene: TRBV29-1; J gene: TRBJ1-1
CDR3 DNA: TGTGCCAGCAGCCTCGGAGGTTTGGCGGGCGAGCAGTACTTC; CDR3 protein: CASSLGGLAGEQYF; clone size: many; D gene: .; V gene: TRBV7-8; J gene: TRBJ2-7
CDR3 DNA: TGCGCCAGCAGTCGGGGACCAGCAGATATATCCTATAATTCACCCCTCCACTTT; CDR3 protein: CASSRGPADISYNSPLHF; clone size: many; D gene: .; V gene: TRBV5-1; J gene: TRBJ1-6
CDR3 DNA: TGCGCCAGCAGCCCATATAGCGGGAGCTCCTACGAGCAGTACTTC; CDR3 protein: CASSPYSGSSYEQYF; clone size: .; D gene: TRBD2; V gene: TRBV4-3; J gene: TRBJ2-7
CDR3 DNA: TGTGCCACCAGTGATGCGAGCGGGAGCTTTTACAATGAGCAGTTCTTC; CDR3 protein: CATSDASGSFYNEQFF; clone size: many; D gene: TRBD2; V gene: TRBV24-1; J gene: TRBJ2-1
CDR3 DNA: TGCGCCAGCAATAGGGAAGGCCCGGCGGCTTACGAGCAGTACTTC; CDR3 protein: CASNREGPAAYEQYF; clone size: many; D gene: .; V gene: TRBV5-1; J gene: TRBJ2-7
CDR3 DNA: TGCGCCAGCAGCCTTACCGGGACAGGGGACTGGGATACGCAGTATTTT; CDR3 protein: CASSLTGTGDWDTQYF; clone size: few; D gene: TRBD1; V gene: TRBV4-3; J gene: TRBJ2-3
CDR3 DNA: TGTGCCAGCAGCGAACTAGGTTCTAACACTGAAGCTTTCTTT; CDR3 protein: CASSELGSNTEAFF; clone size: many; D gene: .; V gene: TRBV7-9; J gene: TRBJ1-1
CDR3 DNA: TGTGCCAGCAGTTATGGATATCGGAGCTCCTACGAGCAGTACTTC; CDR3 protein: CASSYGYRSSYEQYF; clone size: few; D gene: .; V gene: TRBV6-5; J gene: TRBJ2-7
CDR3 DNA: TGCGCCAGCAGCTTGAACGCTGGGTATAGCAATCAGCCCCAGCATTTT; CDR3 protein: CASSLNAGYSNQPQHF; clone size: many; D gene: .; V gene: TRBV5-1; J gene: TRBJ1-5
CDR3 DNA: TGTGCCAGCAGCGGGAATGAAGCTTTCTTT; CDR3 protein: CASSGNEAFF; clone size: many; D gene: .; V gene: TRBV12-3/TRBV12-4; J gene: TRBJ1-1
CDR3 DNA: TGCGCCAGCAGCTTGGCTTCGACAGGGGATACGCAGTATTTT; CDR3 protein: CASSLASTGDTQYF; clone size: many; D gene: TRBD1; V gene: TRBV5-1; J gene: TRBJ2-3
CDR3 DNA: TGTGCCACCAGTGAGAGGACGTATCAAGAGACCCAGTACTTC; CDR3 protein: CATSERTYQETQYF; clone size: .; D gene: .; V gene: TRBV24-1; J gene: TRBJ2-5
CDR3 DNA: TGCGCCAGCAGCTTGGTCGAACGGGGCGGCTACACCTTC; CDR3 protein: CASSLVERGGYTF; clone size: few; D gene: .; V gene: TRBV5-1; J gene: TRBJ1-2
CDR3 DNA: TGTGCCATCAGTGGGCTAGCGGGGGCCTCCCGGGCAGATACGCAGTATTTT; CDR3 protein: CAISGLAGASRADTQYF; clone size: many; D gene: TRBD2; V gene: TRBV10-3; J gene: TRBJ2-3
CDR3 DNA: TGCAGCGTAACCTCGGGCGAAACGCAGTATTTT; CDR3 protein: CSVTSGETQYF; clone size: many; D gene: .; V gene: TRBV29-1; J gene: TRBJ2-3
CDR3 DNA: TGTGCCAGCAGCTTAGGGGGATTCATGAACACTGAAGCTTTCTTT; CDR3 protein: CASSLGGFMNTEAFF; clone size: many; D gene: .; V gene: TRBV7-2; J gene: TRBJ1-1
CDR3 DNA: TGTGCCAGCAGTTTAGGTTCGAGGGGGCTTCAGCCCCAGCATTTT; CDR3 protein: CASSLGSRGLQPQHF; clone size: .; D gene: TRBD1; V gene: TRBV28; J gene: TRBJ1-5
CDR3 DNA: TGCGCCAGCAGCCAAGAGCCCGCCTTCACAGGGTCATCCTACGAGCAGTACTTC; CDR3 protein: CASSQEPAFTGSSYEQYF; clone size: many; D gene: .; V gene: TRBV4-3; J gene: TRBJ2-7
CDR3 DNA: TGTGCCAGCTCACCCCTCGGAGAAGATACGCAGTATTTT; CDR3 protein: CASSPLGEDTQYF; clone size: few; D gene: .; V gene: TRBV18; J gene: TRBJ2-3
CDR3 DNA: TGCGCCAGCAGCCCGGGAGCAGGGACTAACACTGAAGCTTTCTTT; CDR3 protein: CASSPGAGTNTEAFF; clone size: many; D gene: .; V gene: TRBV5-1; J gene: TRBJ1-1
CDR3 DNA: TGCGCCAGCAGCGTTTGGAATGAGCAGTTCTTC; CDR3 protein: CASSVWNEQFF; clone size: few; D gene: .; V gene: TRBV5-1; J gene: TRBJ2-1
CDR3 DNA: TGTGCCACCAGTGCCCGATCGGGACTACCATACGAGCAGTACTTC; CDR3 protein: CATSARSGLPYEQYF; clone size: many; D gene: TRBD2; V gene: TRBV24-1; J gene: TRBJ2-7
CDR3 DNA: TGTGCCAGCATTGGAGACAGGGAGGACAATGAGCAGTTCTTC; CDR3 protein: CASIGDREDNEQFF; clone size: .; D gene: .; V gene: TRBV2; J gene: TRBJ2-1
CDR3 DNA: TGTGCCAGCAGCCCATCACGACAGGGTAGTTGGGTGGCTGGAAACACCATATATTTT; CDR3 protein: CASSPSRQGSWVAGNTIYF; clone size: many; D gene: TRBD1; V gene: TRBV11-2; J gene: TRBJ1-3
CDR3 DNA: TGTGCCAGCAGCGTCGCCGGGACTAGCCTTGAGCAGTTCTTC; CDR3 protein: CASSVAGTSLEQFF; clone size: many; D gene: TRBD2; V gene: TRBV9; J gene: TRBJ2-1
CDR3 DNA: TGCGCCAGCAGCCAAGATTTTGGCGATGAAAAACTGTTTTTT; CDR3 protein: CASSQDFGDEKLFF; clone size: many; D gene: .; V gene: TRBV4-3; J gene: TRBJ1-4